This T cell receptor beta chain comes out of a study of radiotherapy plus CTLA-4 blockade in lung cancer. This clone was seen only once. Trimming cost V 4 bases and J 8 bases, with 17 bases left between them. Germline V gene sequence: CDR1 SEHNR, CDR2 FQNEAQ (reference sequence). This CDR3 is 14 amino acids long. Assay: immunoSEQ multiplex PCR; the TCRdb copy retains only in-frame clones and omits some. The table lists about 40,000 clones, roughly 79% of them singletons. The TCR originated in a human donor with non-small cell lung cancer that progressed on radiotherapy plus ipilimumab. Specimen: peripheral blood, collected from a patient treated with radiotherapy plus ipilimumab. This sequence joins TRBV7-9 and TRBJ1-2, with a possible D match to TRBD1 (6 bases). The CDR3 reads CASSYQGPTGGYTF. For the CDR3, the DNA is TGTGCCAGCAGCTACCAGGGGCCCACGGGAGGCTACACCTTC.